This TCR beta chain came from a study of blood T cell repertoires in COVID-19. About the study: The analysed material was cDNA or gDNA that came from T cells, B-cell-depleted T cells, or PBMCs.

The assay was immunoSEQ multiplex PCR, and TCRdb's table has in-frame clones only and misses some. The data show some 320,000 clones, 90% seen once. Two negative PCRs, clearance, or symptom resolution had been documented for recovered Cohort 3 donors. The CDR3 has 15 residues. Trimming removed 5 bases from V and 15 bases from J; junction bases left unmatched: 19. Germline V gene data show CDR1 as MDHEN and CDR2 as SYDVKM. Sequenced: PBMCs or T cells enriched from blood (not recorded which). The clonotype was recovered from a man in his fifties or sixties who had recovered from COVID-19. The V and J genes are TRBV28 and TRBJ2-1; TRBD2 aligns across 7 bases. This CDR3 is CASSPPRLAGYTRFF. DNA of the CDR3: TGTGCCAGCAGTCCCCCCCGACTAGCAGGATACACTCGGTTCTTC.